One TCR beta chain is described in this entry. The target antigen is unknown. Germline lookup yields CDR1 LNHDA and CDR2 SQIVND (reference sequence). The germline V and J ends were trimmed by 9 bases and 3 bases, with 21 bases remaining between them. The CDR3 covers 16 residues. The sample originates from a study of CD8+CD57+ T cells in acquired aplastic anemia. Overall study findings and caveats: Against the total CD4+ and CD8+ pools, patient CD8+CD57+ cells had lower diversity.

All patients picked for sequencing had shown, by flow cytometry, an expansion of CD8+CD57+ cells. TCR beta VDJ and CDR3 were profiled, and genomic DNA was the template. TCRdb called the reads again in MiXCR, with one record for every CDR3 protein. The sample yields around 21,000 distinct CDR3 sequences, almost 40% seen once. The rearrangement uses TRBV19 and TRBJ2-1; TRBD1 might be the D (6 bases). The receptor's source is a human donor with aplastic anemia. Input material: CD8+CD57+ T cells sorted from PBMCs. Subset indicated: bead-enriched CD8+CD57+ effector memory T cells from SAA patients. The CDR3 sequence is CASETGAGALYNEQFF. In nucleotides, the CDR3 is TGTGCCAGCGAGACAGGAGCTGGGGCCCTCTACAATGAGCAGTTCTTC.